One and the same sample provided the 21 T cell receptor beta chains below, sequenced in a study of Graves' ophthalmopathy and Graves' hyperthyroidism. The authors amplified TCR beta CDR3 regions, and they did so from RNA transcripts for repertoire sequencing. HTBI-primed RT-PCR formed the first round, and a multiplex PCR formed the second. TCRdb processed the multiplex PCR reads anew with MiXCR; each CDR3 protein has one entry. The table records some 370,000 distinct CDR3 sequences, roughly 17% of them present only once. Source material: peripheral blood. The receptors here all came from an adult woman with stable Graves' hyperthyroidism.

This clonotype was seen many times. The chain combines TRBV12-3 or TRBV12-4 with TRBJ1-5; D is unresolved. This CDR3 has 13 amino acids. Trimming cost V 8 bases and J 8 bases, with 16 bases left between them. The chain's CDR3 is CASAGKDGEPQHF. The CDR3 DNA reads TGTGCCAGCGCCGGGAAGGACGGGGAGCCCCAGCATTTT.

In this sample, this clonotype turned up many times. This chain connects TRBV7-9 to TRBJ1-2, with D unresolved. V lost 8 bases and J lost 0, with 13 bases in between. This CDR3 is 14 amino acids long. The germline V gene encodes CDR1 SEHNR and CDR2 FQNEAQ (reference sequence). The CDR3 DNA sequence: TGTGCCAGCGGTAAAGACCGAGCTAACTATGGCTACACCTTC. Amino acid sequence: CASGKDRANYGYTF.

This clonotype appeared many times. This chain joins TRBV28 and TRBJ2-5; 10 bases are shared with TRBD2. The length of the CDR3 is 14 residues. Trimming removed 6 bases from V and 4 bases from J; junction bases left unmatched: 5. Germline loops: CDR1 MDHEN, CDR2 SYDVKM. The CDR3 loop reads CASRPAGGPETQYF. The CDR3 nucleotides are TGTGCCAGCAGACCAGCGGGAGGGCCAGAGACCCAGTACTTC. Full variable domain (rest looked up from reference TRBV28 and TRBJ2-5): DVKVTQSSRYLVKRTGEKVFLECVQDMDHENMFWYRQDPGLGLRLIYFSYDVKMKEKGDIPEGYSVSREKKERFSLILESASTNQTSMYLCASRPAGGPETQYFGPGTRLLVL.

The table lists this clonotype with many counts. Since a much larger clone is just one base distant, this may be a read error. This chain connects TRBV28 to TRBJ1-1; TRBD1 might be the D (5 bases). The V and J ends lost 11 bases and 4 bases respectively, with 14 bases between them. Germline loops: CDR1 MDHEN, CDR2 SYDVKM. The CDR3 runs 12 residues. CDR3 protein: CAGTWGGTEAFF. The CDR3 DNA is TGTGCCGGCACTTGGGGGGGCACTGAAGCTTTCTTT.

The chain combines TRBV19 with TRBJ1-1; D may be TRBD1 (5 bases). Between the trimmed V and J ends, which lost 3 bases and 4 bases, there was a span of 18 bases. CDR3 length: 16 amino acids. Germline values: CDR1 LNHDA, CDR2 SQIVND (reference sequence). DNA for the CDR3: TGTGCCAGTAGTATCCAGGGTGTTGATCGAGGCACTGAAGCTTTCTTT. This encodes CASSIQGVDRGTEAFF.

This clonotype has ten or more counts. This chain joins TRBV30 and TRBJ1-1; D ambiguous. The CDR3 consists of 13 residues. Germline V gene lookup returns CDR1 GTSNPN and CDR2 SVGIG (reference sequence). Trimming removed 0 bases from V and 6 bases from J, with 11 bases in between. This CDR3 is CAWSVTRISEAFF. The CDR3 DNA sequence: TGTGCCTGGAGTGTAACTAGGATCTCTGAAGCTTTCTTT.

This clonotype was seen ten or more times. The V call is TRBV6-5, the J call TRBJ1-1, with D unclear. With 7 bases removed from V and 1 base from J, the gap between germline ends came to 13 bases. Germline CDR1 is MNHEY and CDR2 is SVGAGI. This CDR3 is 14 amino acids long. The CDR3 DNA is TGTGCCAGCACCGCACTACAGCCGAACACTGAAGCTTTCTTT. Its translation: CASTALQPNTEAFF.

V and J are TRBV28 and TRBJ2-7, with a tentative D call TRBD2 (6 bases). The ends were cut back, 3 bases at V and 2 bases at J, with 17 bases in the middle. CDR3 size: 16 residues. The germline CDR1 and CDR2 sequences are MDHEN and SYDVKM. CDR3 in amino acids: CASSFPQGLIAYEQYF. DNA of the CDR3: TGTGCCAGCAGTTTTCCCCAGGGACTGATTGCCTACGAGCAGTACTTC.

The chain uses TRBV12-3 or TRBV12-4 and TRBJ2-7, with unresolved D. This CDR3 region has 13 residues. Trimming stripped 4 bases from V and 2 bases from J, with 9 bases between. The CDR3 spells CASSSVPPYEQYF. CDR3 bases: TGTGCCAGCAGTTCGGTACCACCCTACGAGCAGTACTTC.

This clonotype was counted between two and nine times. This sequence joins TRBV7-2 and TRBJ2-2; 7 bases fit TRBD2. Germline CDR1 reads SGHTA; CDR2 reads FQGNSA. This CDR3 comprises 15 residues. J lost 4 bases, V lost 5 bases, and 7 bases had no gene match. Written as DNA, the CDR3 is TGTGCCAGCAGCCCGGAAGCGGGACCCACCGGGGAGCTGTTTTTT. It yields the protein CASSPEAGPTGELFF.

Worth noting for this clonotype: A read error may be the cause here, since a much bigger clone is one base away. CDR3 bases: TGTGCCATCAGTGGGACTAGCGGGATGGGGATCCAAGAGACCCAGTACTTC. Its protein product is CAISGTSGMGIQETQYF. J is TRBJ2-5 and V is TRBV10-3; TRBD2 matches 12 bases. The CDR3 is made up of 17 amino acids. Germline assignment: CDR1 ENHRY and CDR2 SYGVKD. After removal of 4 bases from V and 1 base from J, the junction contained 7 bases not matched to a gene.

This clonotype appeared a few times. The J gene is TRBJ2-2, the V gene TRBV4-2, with unresolved D. Deletions cut 1 base from V and 0 bases from J, with 9 bases between. CDR3 size: 16 residues. Germline CDR1 reads LGHNA; CDR2 reads YNFKEQ. The chain's CDR3 is CASSQGLFANTGELFF. The CDR3 DNA is TGTGCCAGCAGCCAAGGGCTTTTCGCGAACACCGGGGAGCTGTTTTTT.

This clonotype was recorded many times. The rearrangement joins TRBV20-1 to TRBJ2-7; 7 bases match TRBD1. Per germline, CDR1 DFQATT and CDR2 SNEGSKA (reference sequence). The CDR3 is 15 amino acids. The junction had 9 bases not matched to a gene; V was cut back by 2 bases and J by 2 bases. The CDR3 here is CSARTDREYTYEQYF. In nucleotides, the CDR3 is TGCAGTGCTAGAACCGACAGGGAATACACCTACGAGCAGTACTTC.

The CDR3 bases are TGTGCCTGGAGTGTAGACAGGGAGGTTGACGAGCAGTACTTC. It is translated as CAWSVDREVDEQYF. The gene calls are TRBV30 and TRBJ2-7; the D gene is possibly TRBD1 (7 bases). There are 14 residues in the CDR3. V gave up 0 bases and J gave up 5 bases, with 14 bases separating them. The V gene's germline CDR1 is GTSNPN and CDR2 SVGIG (reference sequence).

This clonotype has ten or more counts. The chain has TRBV20-1 and TRBJ1-1; D is possibly TRBD1 (5 bases). This CDR3 has 14 amino acids. The ends were cut back, 6 bases at V and 2 bases at J, with 16 bases in the middle. Germline V lookup: CDR1 DFQATT, CDR2 SNEGSKA (reference sequence). CDR3 amino acids: CSAYKETGNTEAFF. DNA of the CDR3: TGCAGTGCCTACAAAGAAACAGGTAACACTGAAGCTTTCTTT.

The sample holds many counts of this clonotype. A junction end diverges from the germline sequence, so it may reflect a read error. The rearrangement links TRBV20-1 to TRBJ2-5, with D perhaps TRBD2 (6 bases). Germline loops: CDR1 DFQATT, CDR2 SNEGSKA (reference sequence). The CDR3 spans 13 residues. Written as DNA, the CDR3 is TGCAGTGCTAGGGGGAGGAACCAGGAGACCCAGTACTTC. Its translation is CSARGRNQETQYF.

This clonotype was seen many times. V usage is TRBV5-1 and J usage is TRBJ2-6; D gene ambiguous. The CDR3 covers 15 residues. Germline CDR1 SGHRS, CDR2 YFSETQ. Trimming shortened V by 0 bases and J by 0 bases, and 4 bases separated the two germline ends. The CDR3 region is CASSLESSGANVLTF. The CDR3 DNA follows: TGCGCCAGCAGCTTGGAATCCTCTGGGGCCAACGTCCTGACTTTC.

This clonotype was counted many times. The chain uses TRBV6-1 and TRBJ2-7, with 10 nucleotides matching TRBD2. The CDR3 spans 19 residues. J was trimmed by 2 bases and V by 2 bases; bases with no gene match: 15. Germline assignment: CDR1 MNHNS and CDR2 SASEGT. CDR3: CASSESERASGSRTYEQYF. CDR3 bases: TGTGCCAGCAGTGAATCCGAGCGGGCTAGCGGGAGCAGAACCTACGAGCAGTACTTC.

This clonotype was detected many times. V gene TRBV29-1 combines with J gene TRBJ2-5; a possible D gene is TRBD2 (6 bases). Germline V gene lookup returns CDR1 SQVTM and CDR2 ANQGSEA. With 5 bases removed from V and 5 bases from J, the gap between germline ends came to 18 bases. The CDR3 sequence is 14 residues long. CDR3: CSVRGAGGWETQYF. DNA for the CDR3: TGCAGCGTTCGCGGAGCCGGGGGATGGGAGACCCAGTACTTC.

V gene TRBV13 combines with J gene TRBJ2-6; D might be TRBD2 (6 bases). The CDR3 consists of 17 residues. Germline V gene data show CDR1 as PRHDT and CDR2 as FYEKMQ (reference sequence). V lost 4 bases to trimming and J lost 0 bases, with 13 bases between them. The CDR3 loop is CASSSRGSPSGANVLTF. CDR3 DNA sequence: TGTGCCAGCAGCTCCCGGGGGTCCCCCTCTGGGGCCAACGTCCTGACTTTC.

The rearrangement links TRBV11-2 to TRBJ2-5, with D possibly matching TRBD1 (6 bases). The CDR3 runs 16 residues. The germline V gene encodes CDR1 SGHAT and CDR2 FQNNGV. V was cut by 1 base and J by 3 bases, with 15 bases left in between. In DNA form, the CDR3 reads TGTGCCAGCAGCTTAGGGGGACATGGACGCAAAGAGACCCAGTACTTC. Amino acid sequence: CASSLGGHGRKETQYF.